The 10 T cell receptor beta chains reported below all come from one sample, sequenced in a study of long-term antiretroviral therapy in people with HIV. Sequencing relied on immunoSEQ assay v3.0, run at survey level. Some clones are missing from TCRdb's copy, which holds only in-frame ones; the method was immunoSEQ multiplex PCR. The repertoire consists of about 27,000 clones, with 80% to 85% occurring once and the leading ten covering about 10%. The sequencing here drew on unsorted PBMCs, taken 0.8 years before starting antiretroviral therapy. These receptors were obtained from a young man with HIV.

The genes are TRBV7-2 and TRBJ2-7; D might be TRBD1 (5 bases). The CDR3 has 11 residues. V was cut by 5 bases and J by 5 bases, with 7 bases left in between. CDR1 SGHTA and CDR2 FQGNSA come from the germline V gene. CDR3: CASSPRDEQYF. The CDR3 DNA sequence: TGTGCCAGCAGCCCCAGGGACGAGCAGTACTTC.

In DNA form, the CDR3 reads TGTGCCAGTAGTATTGGCGGGACAGGGACTTTATCCGGCTACACCTTC. The encoded protein is CASSIGGTGTLSGYTF. V usage is TRBV19 and J usage is TRBJ1-2; 9 bases fit TRBD1. The CDR3 totals 16 residues. CDR1 is LNHDA and CDR2 is SQIVND in the germline V gene (reference sequence). After removal of 3 bases from V and 8 bases from J, the junction contained 13 bases not matched to a gene.

The chain employs TRBV27 and TRBJ2-7, with D perhaps matching TRBD1 or TRBD2 (7 bases each). Germline V gene lookup returns CDR1 MNHEY and CDR2 SMNVEV (reference sequence). The CDR3 covers 14 residues. The germline V and J ends were trimmed by 5 bases and 8 bases, with 19 bases remaining between them. The CDR3 DNA follows: TGTGCCAGCAGTGATACAGGGGTGGGGGGGAAGCAGTACTTC. Encoded protein: CASSDTGVGGKQYF.

The chain carries TRBV6-5 and TRBJ2-5; possible D gene TRBD1, 6 bases. CDR3 length equals 13 residues. Germline V gene data show CDR1 as MNHEY and CDR2 as SVGAGI. V gave up 5 bases and J gave up 5 bases, with 12 bases separating them. In DNA form, the CDR3 reads TGTGCCAGCAGTGGACAGAAAATTGAGACCCAGTACTTC. Amino acid sequence: CASSGQKIETQYF.

V usage is TRBV11-1 and J usage is TRBJ2-5; 11 bases fit TRBD2. The CDR3 extends over 16 amino acids. The germline V gene encodes CDR1 SGHAT and CDR2 FQDESV (reference sequence). The ends lost 5 bases at V and 0 bases at J; junction bases unmatched: 5. CDR3 loop: CASSIGTSGYQETQYF. For the CDR3, the DNA is TGTGCCAGCAGCATTGGGACTAGCGGCTACCAAGAGACCCAGTACTTC.

V usage is TRBV27 and J usage is TRBJ1-4; TRBD1 matches 7 bases. The CDR3 loop spans 17 amino acids. J was trimmed by 7 bases and V by 0 bases; bases with no gene match: 11. Germline V gives CDR1 MNHEY, CDR2 SMNVEV (reference sequence). The CDR3 sequence: CASSLSNQGVAGEKLFF. DNA for the CDR3: TGTGCCAGCAGTTTATCGAACCAGGGGGTCGCTGGTGAAAAACTGTTTTTT.

This chain joins TRBV5-4 and TRBJ2-2; 12 nucleotides agree with TRBD1. In germline, CDR1 is SGHNT, CDR2 YYREEE (reference sequence). Trimming removed 0 bases from V and 6 bases from J; junction bases left unmatched: 3. The CDR3 spans 16 residues. The CDR3 DNA is TGTGCCAGCAGCTTGGATGGGACAGGGGGCTCCGGGGAGCTGTTTTTT. Translating gives CASSLDGTGGSGELFF.

A few counts support this clone. The rearrangement joins TRBV4-1 to TRBJ1-3; 8 positions agree with TRBD1. V lost 4 bases to trimming and J lost 1 base; unmatched junction nucleotides: 6. The CDR3 totals 16 residues. Germline V gene lookup returns CDR1 MGHRA and CDR2 YSYEKL. The CDR3 nucleotides read TGCGCCAGCAGCCGCCCGGGACAGGAGTCTGGAAACACCATATATTTT. It specifies CASSRPGQESGNTIYF.

The chain employs TRBV11-3 and TRBJ2-1, with D unresolved. V lost 4 bases to trimming and J lost 10 bases, with 11 bases between them. The CDR3 covers 12 residues. Germline lookup yields CDR1 SGHNT and CDR2 YENEEA. The DNA for the CDR3 is TGTGCCAGCAGCTACTCTGCCGCCGAGCAGTTCTTC. Protein product: CASSYSAAEQFF. Variable domain in full (rest from reference TRBV11-3 and TRBJ2-1): EAGVVQSPRYKIIEKKQPVAFWCNPISGHNTLYWYLQNLGQGPELLIRYENEEAVDDSQLPKDRFSAERLKGVDSTLKIQPAELGDSAVYLCASSYSAAEQFFGPGTRLTVL.

The V call is TRBV5-4, the J call TRBJ2-5, with 7 bases matching TRBD2. CDR1 and CDR2 (germline): SGHNT, YYREEE (reference sequence). This CDR3 region has 13 residues. V lost 1 base, J lost 5 bases, and 2 bases stayed unmatched. CDR3 sequence (DNA): TGTGCCAGCAGCTTGACCGGGGGGGAGACCCAGTACTTC. Translated: CASSLTGGETQYF. Together with reference TRBV5-4 and TRBJ2-5, the CDR3 gives the full variable domain: ETGVTQSPTHLIKTRGQQVTLRCSSQSGHNTVSWYQQALGQGPQFIFQYYREEENGRGNFPPRFSGLQFPNYSSELNVNALELDDSALYLCASSLTGGETQYFGPGTRLLVL.